The 16 T cell receptor beta chains reported below all come from one sample, sequenced in a study of blood T cell repertoires in COVID-19. The repertoire was sequenced with immunoSEQ multiplex PCR; TCRdb's copy has only in-frame clones and lacks some. This sample yields 350,000 or so clones, of which around 83% are seen a single time; around 3% belongs to the top ten. Sequencing input: peripheral blood. These receptors all come from a man aged 25-40 years with active or convalescent COVID-19.

CDR3 residues: CASSQTSGRAREQFF. In DNA form, the CDR3 reads TGTGCCAGCAGCCAAACTAGCGGGAGGGCCCGCGAGCAGTTCTTC. The genes are TRBV6-5 and TRBJ2-1; 13 bases are shared with TRBD2. J lost 10 bases, V lost 6 bases, and 9 bases had no gene match. Germline lookup yields CDR1 MNHEY and CDR2 SVGAGI. This CDR3 spans 15 amino acids.

The rearrangement joins TRBV19 to TRBJ2-4, with a weak D call TRBD2 (7 bases). The CDR3 runs to 16 residues. CDR1 and CDR2 from the germline V gene are LNHDA and SQIVND (reference sequence). V dropped 5 bases and J dropped 5 bases, with 19 bases sitting between them. The CDR3 nucleotides read TGTGCCAGTAGTCTTAATCAGGCGGGGGCCCAAAACATTCAGTACTTC. Translation: CASSLNQAGAQNIQYF. Filled out from reference TRBV19 and TRBJ2-4, the complete variable domain reads DGGITQSPKYLFRKEGQNVTLSCEQNLNHDAMYWYRQDPGQGLRLIYYSQIVNDFQKGDIAEGYSVSREKKESFPLTVTSAQKNPTAFYLCASSLNQAGAQNIQYFGAGTRLSVL.

J is TRBJ2-5 and V is TRBV19; 7 bases are shared with TRBD1. The CDR3 sequence is 14 residues long. Germline CDR1 and CDR2: LNHDA and SQIVND (reference sequence). V dropped 7 bases and J dropped 1; count of bases not matched to a gene: 6. CDR3 DNA: TGTGCCAGTAAGGGGACAGAAATCCAAGAGACCCAGTACTTC. Translating gives CASKGTEIQETQYF.

This clone has only a few counts. This chain connects TRBV30 to TRBJ1-5; the D is unclear. The CDR3 has 14 amino acids. The V end was cut by 4 bases, the J end by 7 bases, with 17 bases between. Germline V gives CDR1 GTSNPN, CDR2 SVGIG (reference sequence). The chain's CDR3 is CAWKGRRSGQPQHF. CDR3 nucleotide sequence: TGTGCCTGGAAGGGCAGGCGTTCGGGGCAGCCCCAGCATTTT.

The chain carries TRBV29-1 and TRBJ1-2; D is perhaps TRBD1 (5 bases). The CDR3 covers 13 residues. Germline V gene lookup returns CDR1 SQVTM and CDR2 ANQGSEA. V gave up 0 bases and J gave up 8 bases, with 13 bases separating them. The CDR3 loop reads CSVEERRGEGYTF. The CDR3 region has the DNA TGCAGCGTTGAAGAAAGGAGGGGCGAGGGCTACACCTTC.

Concerning this clone itself: The germline gene is not matched at one end of the junction; a read error may be the cause. The chain joins TRBV2 to TRBJ1-5; the match to TRBD1 covers 9 bases. The CDR3 has 12 amino acids. The V gene's germline CDR1 is SNHLY and CDR2 FYNNEI. CDR3 sequence: CASSARDRDFQF. The CDR3, as DNA: TGTGCCAGCAGTGCTCGGGACAGGGATTTTCAGTTT. Filled out from reference TRBV2 and TRBJ1-5, the complete variable domain reads EPEVTQTPSHQVTQMGQEVILRCVPISNHLYFYWYRQILGQKVEFLVSFYNNEISEKSEIFDDQFSVERPDGSNFTLKIRSTKLEDSAMYFCASSARDRDFQFGDGTRLSIL.

J is TRBJ1-1 and V is TRBV18, with D tentatively TRBD1 (6 bases). Germline CDR1 reads KGHSH; CDR2 reads LQKENI. The CDR3 is made up of 16 amino acids. Between the trimmed V and J ends, which lost 3 bases and 2 bases, there was a span of 16 bases. The CDR3 spells CASSPTQTGGNTEAFF. CDR3 coding DNA: TGTGCCAGCTCACCGACCCAGACAGGCGGAAACACTGAAGCTTTCTTT.

V usage is TRBV5-6 and J usage is TRBJ1-1; D unclear. The CDR3 runs 13 residues. V lost 1 base, J lost 0 bases, and 4 bases lay in between. Germline assignment: CDR1 SGHDT and CDR2 YYEEEE. The CDR3 region is CASSLTVNTEAFF. Written as DNA, the CDR3 is TGTGCCAGCAGCTTGACAGTGAACACTGAAGCTTTCTTT. The full variable domain, rest sourced from reference TRBV5-6 and TRBJ1-1, is DAGVTQSPTHLIKTRGQQVTLRCSPKSGHDTVSWYQQALGQGPQFIFQYYEEEERQRGNFPDRFSGHQFPNYSSELNVNALLLGDSALYLCASSLTVNTEAFFGQGTRLTVV.

This chain joins TRBV7-3 and TRBJ2-7, with D tentatively TRBD2 (5 bases). Looked up from germline, CDR1 is SGHTA and CDR2 is FQGTGA. Trimming shortened V by 2 bases and J by 7 bases, and 9 bases separated the two germline ends. CDR3 size: 12 residues. CDR3 sequence (DNA): TGTGCCAGCAGCTTAGGGAGTGGGGAGCAGTACTTC. It specifies CASSLGSGEQYF.

The V and J genes are TRBV3-1 (or the pseudogene TRBV3-2) and TRBJ1-1; D is perhaps TRBD1 (5 bases). The V gene's germline CDR1 is LGHDT and CDR2 YNNKEL (reference sequence). This CDR3 has 14 residues. V lost 0 bases, J lost 1 base, and 6 bases lay in between. The CDR3 DNA reads TGTGCCAGCAGCCAAGATCAGGGGAACACTGAAGCTTTCTTT. This encodes CASSQDQGNTEAFF.

J is TRBJ2-7 and V is TRBV7-2, with 14 bases aligning to TRBD2. CDR1 is SGHTA, CDR2 FQGNSA, per germline. V lost 5 bases to trimming and J lost 4 bases; unmatched junction nucleotides: 1. The CDR3 has 14 residues. The CDR3 nucleotides are TGTGCCAGCAGCCGGACTAGCGGGAGGTACGAGCAGTACTTC. It translates to CASSRTSGRYEQYF.

The chain couples TRBV2 to TRBJ2-2, with 11 bases that match TRBD1. There are 14 residues in the CDR3. V shed 6 bases and J 6 bases; nucleotides not matched to a gene: 3. Germline assignment: CDR1 SNHLY and CDR2 FYNNEI. The CDR3 loop is CASSRDRGSGELFF. In DNA, the CDR3 is TGTGCCAGCAGCAGGGACAGGGGGTCCGGGGAGCTGTTTTTT.

The V gene is TRBV5-4, the J gene TRBJ1-6, with D uncertain. The V gene's germline CDR1 is SGHNT and CDR2 YYREEE (reference sequence). The CDR3 runs 15 residues. The V end lost 5 bases, the J end lost 6 bases, and 15 bases lay between the germline ends. In DNA form, the CDR3 reads TGTGCCAGCAGTCCTGGAGGTGGCTTTAATTCACCCCTCCACTTT. This gives the protein CASSPGGGFNSPLHF.

This clone appeared once. The gene calls are TRBV4-1 and TRBJ1-5; TRBD1 is a possible D gene (5 bases). The CDR3 has 18 amino acids. Looked up from germline, CDR1 is MGHRA and CDR2 is YSYEKL. The V end was cut by 2 bases, the J end by 5 bases, with 22 bases between. DNA of the CDR3: TGCGCCAGCAGCCAACCAAGGGTGCAGGGTCTACTTTATCAGCCCCAGCATTTT. Its translation is CASSQPRVQGLLYQPQHF.

V is TRBV7-9 and J is TRBJ2-7, with TRBD2 matching 12 bases. Germline assignment: CDR1 SEHNR and CDR2 FQNEAQ (reference sequence). J gave up 6 bases and V 5 bases, and 14 bases lay outside the gene matches. The CDR3 spans 17 residues. CDR3 nucleotides: TGTGCCAGCAGCCTTACAACCCGACTAGCGGGAGAATTCGAGCAGTACTTC. Its protein product is CASSLTTRLAGEFEQYF.

The V and J genes are TRBV19 and TRBJ1-2, with TRBD1 as a possible D gene (5 bases). Deletions cut 5 bases from V and 5 bases from J, with 15 bases between. Germline V lookup: CDR1 LNHDA, CDR2 SQIVND (reference sequence). The CDR3 sequence is 14 residues long. The chain's CDR3 is CASSLGHRDYGYTF. CDR3 bases: TGTGCCAGTAGTCTTGGACACAGAGATTATGGCTACACCTTC. Full variable domain (outside the CDR3, taken from reference TRBV19 and TRBJ1-2): DGGITQSPKYLFRKEGQNVTLSCEQNLNHDAMYWYRQDPGQGLRLIYYSQIVNDFQKGDIAEGYSVSREKKESFPLTVTSAQKNPTAFYLCASSLGHRDYGYTFGSGTRLTVV.